This T cell receptor (beta chain) was captured by sequencing in a study of Ad26.COV2.S vaccination and SARS-CoV-2 variants. Turning to the study itself: As a participant in COV1001, the donor was in the Ad26.COV2.S trial arm. Each vaccinee took Ad26.COV2.S intramuscularly, once or twice 56 days apart. Study-level findings and limits: Comparable non-spike TCR breadth was observed in vaccine and placebo recipients. TCR breadth and depth estimates may have understated total T cell responses.

Sequencing used immunoSEQ multiplex PCR; TCRdb keeps in-frame clones, though not all of them. Here the sample spans about 680,000 clones, roughly 90% being singletons. Concerning this clone itself: The antigen remains unidentified.

Regarding treatment: some 19 received Ad26.COV2.S at low or high dose, single or two shots; several received placebo; per-sample allocation not given. Sampling was done on day 63 after the first vaccine or placebo injection. Unmatched junction bases numbered 13, after V lost 1 base and J lost 9 bases. This CDR3 contains 17 residues. CDR1 and CDR2 from the germline V gene are SEHNR and FQNEAQ (reference sequence). Sequencing was performed on peripheral blood, taken in a trial of Ad26.COV2.S vaccine versus placebo. This TCR was recovered from a person aged 18-65 years who received the Ad26.COV2.S COVID-19 vaccine or a placebo. V usage is TRBV7-9 and J usage is TRBJ1-4, with 8 bases matching TRBD1. In DNA form, the CDR3 reads TGTGCCAGCAGCTTAGGTCCCGGGACAGGATCGGGGAAAAAACTGTTTTTT. Its translation is CASSLGPGTGSGKKLFF.